This T cell receptor (beta chain) was profiled in a study of radiation and T cells in renal cell carcinoma. Study information: Nephrectomy followed 15 Gy stereotactic body radiation by 4 weeks.

Specified time point: baseline pretreatment blood. The sample's treatment: 15 Gy SBRT to primary tumor, nephrectomy 4 weeks later. Radiation-treated patients gave blood at baseline, week 2 and week 4. The CDR3 has 14 residues. Germline CDR1 reads MNHEY; CDR2 reads SMNVEV (reference sequence). The V end lost 3 bases, the J end lost 4 bases, and 9 bases lay between the germline ends. Sequencing used immunoSEQ multiplex PCR; TCRdb keeps in-frame clones, though not all of them. The repertoire holds roughly 150,000 clones, with 88% as singletons. Comment on this clone: Its antigen is still unknown.

Study-level points and caveats: Pretreatment tumor biopsies were lacking, so baseline clonotypes are unknown. From baseline, blood top tumor clonotypes peaked at 2 weeks post-radiation.

The V call is TRBV27, the J call TRBJ2-2; D not resolved. The specimen comprised blood, sampled from a patient whose treatment included radiotherapy and nephrectomy. The receptor was isolated from a woman in her seventies with renal cell carcinoma. CDR3 coding DNA: TGTGCCAGCAGTTTCCAGACATTCACCGGGGAGCTGTTTTTT. This codes for CASSFQTFTGELFF.